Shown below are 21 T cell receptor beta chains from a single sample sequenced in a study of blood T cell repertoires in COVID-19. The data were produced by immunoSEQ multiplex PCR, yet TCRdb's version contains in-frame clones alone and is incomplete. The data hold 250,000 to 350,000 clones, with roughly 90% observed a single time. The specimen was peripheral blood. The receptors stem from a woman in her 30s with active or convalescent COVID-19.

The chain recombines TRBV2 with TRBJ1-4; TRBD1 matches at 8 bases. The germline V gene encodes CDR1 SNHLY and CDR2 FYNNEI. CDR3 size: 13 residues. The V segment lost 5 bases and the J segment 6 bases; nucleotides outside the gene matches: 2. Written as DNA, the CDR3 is TGTGCCAGCAGTCGGACAGGGTATGAAAAACTGTTTTTT. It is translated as CASSRTGYEKLFF.

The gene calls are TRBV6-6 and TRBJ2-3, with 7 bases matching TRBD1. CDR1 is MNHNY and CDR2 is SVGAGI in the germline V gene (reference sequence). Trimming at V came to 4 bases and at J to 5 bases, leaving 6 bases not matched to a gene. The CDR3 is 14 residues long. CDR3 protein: CASSSAQGVDTQYF. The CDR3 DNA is TGTGCCAGCAGTTCCGCGCAGGGGGTAGATACGCAGTATTTT.

CDR3 DNA: TGTGCCAGCAGTTTATCGGCTGACGGGGGGGCCTATGGAGGCACAGATACGCAGTATTTT. As protein: CASSLSADGGAYGGTDTQYF. The genes are TRBV27 and TRBJ2-3; 8 positions agree with TRBD2. The junction had 15 bases not matched to a gene; V was cut back by 0 bases and J by 1 base. CDR1 is MNHEY, CDR2 SMNVEV, per germline (reference sequence). The CDR3 extends over 20 amino acids.

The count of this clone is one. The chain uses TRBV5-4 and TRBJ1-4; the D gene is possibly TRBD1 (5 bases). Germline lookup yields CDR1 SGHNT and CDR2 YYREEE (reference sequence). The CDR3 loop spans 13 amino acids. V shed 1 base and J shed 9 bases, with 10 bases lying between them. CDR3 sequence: CASSLKGAKKLFF. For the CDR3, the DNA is TGTGCCAGCAGCTTGAAAGGGGCGAAAAAACTGTTTTTT.

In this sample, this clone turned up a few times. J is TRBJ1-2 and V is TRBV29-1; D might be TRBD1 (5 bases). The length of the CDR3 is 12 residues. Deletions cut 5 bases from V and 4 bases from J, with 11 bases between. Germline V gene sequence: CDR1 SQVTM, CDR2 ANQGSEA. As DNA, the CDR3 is TGCAGCGTTACAACAGGATTCTATGGCTACACCTTC. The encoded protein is CSVTTGFYGYTF.

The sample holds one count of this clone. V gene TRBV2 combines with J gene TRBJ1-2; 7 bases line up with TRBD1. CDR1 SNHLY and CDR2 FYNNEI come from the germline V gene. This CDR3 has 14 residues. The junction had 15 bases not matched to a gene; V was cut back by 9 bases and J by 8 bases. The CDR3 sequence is CASGLEGQPLGYTF. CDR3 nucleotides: TGTGCCAGTGGGTTGGAGGGACAGCCCTTAGGCTACACCTTC.

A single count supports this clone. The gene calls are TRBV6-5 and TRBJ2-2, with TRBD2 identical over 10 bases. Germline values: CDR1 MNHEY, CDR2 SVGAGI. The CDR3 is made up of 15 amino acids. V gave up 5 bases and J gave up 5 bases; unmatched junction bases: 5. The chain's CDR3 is CASSPFSGGTGELFF. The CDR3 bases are TGTGCCAGCAGTCCCTTTAGCGGGGGGACCGGGGAGCTGTTTTTT.

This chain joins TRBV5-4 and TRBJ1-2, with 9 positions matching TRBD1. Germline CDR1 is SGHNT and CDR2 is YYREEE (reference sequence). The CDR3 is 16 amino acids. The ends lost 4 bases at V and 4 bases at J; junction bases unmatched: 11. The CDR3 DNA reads TGTGCCAGCAGCCGGAGCTTTGGGGGACAGGGCTATGGCTACACCTTC. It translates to CASSRSFGGQGYGYTF.

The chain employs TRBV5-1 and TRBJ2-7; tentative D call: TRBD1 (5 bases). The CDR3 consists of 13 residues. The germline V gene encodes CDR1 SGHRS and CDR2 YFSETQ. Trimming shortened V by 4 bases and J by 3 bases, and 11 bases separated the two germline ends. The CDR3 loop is CASSAGHSYEQYF. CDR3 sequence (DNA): TGCGCCAGCAGCGCCGGACACAGCTACGAGCAGTACTTC.

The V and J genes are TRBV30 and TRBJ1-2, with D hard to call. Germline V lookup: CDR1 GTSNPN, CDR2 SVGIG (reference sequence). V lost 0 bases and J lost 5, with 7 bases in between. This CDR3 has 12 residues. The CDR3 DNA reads TGTGCCTGGAGTGTTGGCACGTATGGCTACACCTTC. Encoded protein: CAWSVGTYGYTF.

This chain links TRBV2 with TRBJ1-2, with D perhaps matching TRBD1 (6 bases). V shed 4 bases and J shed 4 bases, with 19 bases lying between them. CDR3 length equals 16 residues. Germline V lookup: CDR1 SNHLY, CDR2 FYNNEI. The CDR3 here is CASSGGGRRAGYGYTF. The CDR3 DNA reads TGTGCCAGCAGTGGGGGGGGCCGACGGGCCGGCTATGGCTACACCTTC.

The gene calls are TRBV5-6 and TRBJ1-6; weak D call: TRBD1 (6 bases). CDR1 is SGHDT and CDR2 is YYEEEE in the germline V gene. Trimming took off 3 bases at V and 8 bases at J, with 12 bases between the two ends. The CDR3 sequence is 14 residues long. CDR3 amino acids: CASSYRDTYSPLHF. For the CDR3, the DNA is TGTGCCAGCAGCTACCGGGACACCTATTCACCCCTCCACTTT.

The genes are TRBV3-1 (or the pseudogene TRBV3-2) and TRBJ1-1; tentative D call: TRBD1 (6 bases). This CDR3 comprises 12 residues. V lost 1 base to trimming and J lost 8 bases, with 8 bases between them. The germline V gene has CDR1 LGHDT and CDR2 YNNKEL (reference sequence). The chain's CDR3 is CASSQVTGEAFF. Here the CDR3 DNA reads TGTGCCAGCAGCCAAGTCACAGGGGAAGCTTTCTTT.

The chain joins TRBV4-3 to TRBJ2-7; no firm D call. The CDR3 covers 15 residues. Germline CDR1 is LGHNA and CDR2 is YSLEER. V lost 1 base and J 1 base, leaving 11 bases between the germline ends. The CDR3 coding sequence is TGCGCCAGCAGCCAAGCCGCTGATACTTCCTACGAGCAGTACTTC. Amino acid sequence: CASSQAADTSYEQYF.

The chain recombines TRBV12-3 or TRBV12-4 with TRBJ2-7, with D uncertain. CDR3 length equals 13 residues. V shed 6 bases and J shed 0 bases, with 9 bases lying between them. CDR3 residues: CASSSGSSYEQYF. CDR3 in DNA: TGTGCCAGCAGCTCGGGTTCCTCCTACGAGCAGTACTTC.

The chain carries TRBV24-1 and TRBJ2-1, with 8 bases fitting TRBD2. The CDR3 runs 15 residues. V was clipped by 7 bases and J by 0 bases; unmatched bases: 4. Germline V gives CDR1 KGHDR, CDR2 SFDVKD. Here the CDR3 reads CATRGSGGSYNEQFF. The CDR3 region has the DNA TGTGCCACCAGGGGAAGCGGGGGCTCCTACAATGAGCAGTTCTTC.

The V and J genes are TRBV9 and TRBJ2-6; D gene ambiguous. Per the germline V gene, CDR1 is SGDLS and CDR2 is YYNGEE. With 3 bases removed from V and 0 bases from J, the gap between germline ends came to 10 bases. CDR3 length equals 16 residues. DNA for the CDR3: TGTGCCAGCAGCGCTGGCCCGATCTCTGGGGCCAACGTCCTGACTTTC. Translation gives CASSAGPISGANVLTF.

CDR3 nucleotides: TGTGCCAGCAGCCTAGGGGGCCCGGGGGAGCAGTTCTTC. As protein: CASSLGGPGEQFF. The V and J genes are TRBV12-3 or TRBV12-4 and TRBJ2-1, with 7 bases identical to TRBD1. The length of the CDR3 is 13 residues. Trimming took 6 bases from V and 10 from J; bases not matched to a gene: 9.

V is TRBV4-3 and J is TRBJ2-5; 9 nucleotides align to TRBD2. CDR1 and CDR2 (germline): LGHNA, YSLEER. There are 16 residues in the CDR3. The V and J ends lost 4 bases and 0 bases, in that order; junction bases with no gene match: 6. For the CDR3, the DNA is TGCGCCAGCAGCCGGGGGGCTAGCGGGGACCAAGAGACCCAGTACTTC. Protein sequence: CASSRGASGDQETQYF.

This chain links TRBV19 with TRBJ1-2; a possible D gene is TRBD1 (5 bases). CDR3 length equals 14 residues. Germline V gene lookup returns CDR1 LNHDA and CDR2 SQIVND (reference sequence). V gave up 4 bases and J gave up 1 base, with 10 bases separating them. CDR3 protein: CASSRDLLNYGYTF. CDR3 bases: TGTGCCAGTAGTAGGGACTTACTTAACTATGGCTACACCTTC.

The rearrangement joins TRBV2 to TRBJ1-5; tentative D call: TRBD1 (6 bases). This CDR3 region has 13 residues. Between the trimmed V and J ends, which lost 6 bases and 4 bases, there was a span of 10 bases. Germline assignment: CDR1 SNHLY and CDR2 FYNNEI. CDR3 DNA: TGTGCCAGCAGAGGACAGCCAAATCAGCCCCAGCATTTT. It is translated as CASRGQPNQPQHF.